A selection of T cell receptor beta chains follows, all from one sample in a study of CD8+CD57+ T cells in acquired aplastic anemia. TCRdb processed the reads anew with MiXCR; each CDR3 protein has one entry. This sample has under 200,000 distinct CDR3 sequences, with over 40% found just once. The source material was sorted CD4+, CD8+, or CD8+CD57+ T cells (not recorded which) from PBMCs. The receptor set was obtained from a human donor with aplastic anemia. CDR3s include the opening cysteine and the closing phenylalanine or tryptophan. A D gene is named only where the DNA matches it firmly. Not every row has a clone size; where given, it reads once, few, many or a size class.

17	.	.	TRBV11-2	TRBJ2-3	CASSLDFGRAGTDTQYF	TGTGCCAGCAGCTTAGATTTTGGCAGGGCTGGCACAGATACGCAGTATTTT
16	many	.	TRBV7-9	TRBJ2-5	CASSIARGTGQETQYF	TGTGCCAGCAGCATTGCTAGGGGAACGGGCCAAGAGACCCAGTACTTC
17	many	TRBD1	TRBV4-1	TRBJ1-1	CASSHLGQVSMNTEAFF	TGCGCCAGCAGCCATCTCGGACAGGTTTCCATGAACACTGAAGCTTTCTTT
15	many	.	TRBV4-2	TRBJ2-1	CASSLPGSTGNEQFF	TGTGCCAGCAGCCTACCAGGGTCGACCGGCAATGAGCAGTTCTTC
11	many	.	TRBV28	TRBJ2-3	CASRLRDTQYF	TGTGCCAGCAGGCTGCGGGATACGCAGTATTTT
12	many	.	TRBV6-6	TRBJ2-7	CASSYSTMEQYF	TGTGCCAGCAGTTACTCGACGATGGAGCAGTACTTC
13	few	.	TRBV20-1	TRBJ1-6	CSARRQGNSPLHF	TGCAGTGCTAGACGGCAGGGCAATTCACCCCTCCACTTT
15	.	.	TRBV12-3/TRBV12-4	TRBJ2-3	CASSRTRGGADTQYF	TGTGCCAGCAGCCGGACCAGGGGGGGCGCAGATACGCAGTATTTT
12	.	.	TRBV29-1	TRBJ1-6	CSVPGRNSPLHF	TGCAGCGTCCCGGGACGGAATTCACCCCTCCACTTT
15	.	TRBD2	TRBV10-2	TRBJ2-3	CASRSAGVETDTQYF	TGCGCCAGCAGATCAGCGGGGGTGGAGACAGATACGCAGTATTTT
12	.	.	TRBV7-3	TRBJ2-3	CASSRRDDTQYF	TGTGCCAGCAGCCGGAGGGATGATACGCAGTATTTT
14	.	TRBD1	TRBV15	TRBJ2-7	CATRMDRGIHEQYF	TGTGCCACCAGAATGGACAGGGGGATTCACGAGCAGTACTTC
15	.	TRBD2	TRBV2	TRBJ2-7	CASRNTGLAAYEQYF	TGTGCCAGCAGGAACACGGGACTAGCGGCCTACGAGCAGTACTTC